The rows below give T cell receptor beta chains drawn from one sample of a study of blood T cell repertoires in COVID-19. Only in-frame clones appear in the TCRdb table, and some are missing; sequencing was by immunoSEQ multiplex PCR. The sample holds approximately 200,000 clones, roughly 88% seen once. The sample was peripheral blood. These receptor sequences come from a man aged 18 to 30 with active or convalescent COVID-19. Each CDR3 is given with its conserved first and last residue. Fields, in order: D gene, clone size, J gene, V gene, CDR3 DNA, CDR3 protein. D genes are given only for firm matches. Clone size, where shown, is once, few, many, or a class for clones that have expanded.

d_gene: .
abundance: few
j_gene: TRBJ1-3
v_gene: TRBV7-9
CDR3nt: TGTGCCAGCAGCCCAGGGCTCGGAAACACCATATATTTT
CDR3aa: CASSPGLGNTIYF

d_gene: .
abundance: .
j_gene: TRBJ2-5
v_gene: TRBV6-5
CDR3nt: TGTGCCAGCAGTTACTCGCCCCAGGGGGAGACCCAGTACTTC
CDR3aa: CASSYSPQGETQYF

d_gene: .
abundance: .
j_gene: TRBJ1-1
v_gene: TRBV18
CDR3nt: TGTGCCAGCTCACCTGGAACAGTGAACACTGAAGCTTTCTTT
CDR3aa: CASSPGTVNTEAFF

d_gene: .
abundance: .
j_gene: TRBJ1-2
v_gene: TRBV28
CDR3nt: TGTGCCAGCAGTTTGGGCACCTATAACTATGGCTACACCTTC
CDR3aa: CASSLGTYNYGYTF

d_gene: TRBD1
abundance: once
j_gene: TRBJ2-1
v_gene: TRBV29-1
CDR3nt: TGCAGCGTTGCAGGCAGGGGGCAGGGTTTTGATGAGCAGTTCTTC
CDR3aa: CSVAGRGQGFDEQFF

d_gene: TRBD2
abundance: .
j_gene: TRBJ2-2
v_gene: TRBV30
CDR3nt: TGTGCCTGGGGACTAGCGGGAGTAATCGGGGAGCTGTTTTTT
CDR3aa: CAWGLAGVIGELFF

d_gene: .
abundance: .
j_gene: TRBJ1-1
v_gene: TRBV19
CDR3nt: TGTGCCAGTATGCCCATGGGGGGGAACACTGAAGCTTTCTTT
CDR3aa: CASMPMGGNTEAFF

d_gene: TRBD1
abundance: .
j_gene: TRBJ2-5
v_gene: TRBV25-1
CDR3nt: TGTGCCAGCAGTGATCCTACAGGGGGCATGGAGACCCAGTACTTC
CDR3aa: CASSDPTGGMETQYF

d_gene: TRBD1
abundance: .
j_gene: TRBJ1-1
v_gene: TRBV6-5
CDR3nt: TGTGCCAGCAGTCAGGGGGCTCGGGGGGCTGAAGCTTTCTTT
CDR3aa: CASSQGARGAEAFF

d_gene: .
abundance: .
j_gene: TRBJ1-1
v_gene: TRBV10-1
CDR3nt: TGCGCCAGCCGCCTGGGAGTGGGCACTGAAGCTTTCTTT
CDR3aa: CASRLGVGTEAFF

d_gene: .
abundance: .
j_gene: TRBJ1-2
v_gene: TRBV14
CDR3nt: TGTGCCAGCAGCCCCGGGGGAGTCTATGGCTACACCTTC
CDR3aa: CASSPGGVYGYTF

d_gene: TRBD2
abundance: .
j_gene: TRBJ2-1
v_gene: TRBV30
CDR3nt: TGTGCCTGGAGTGTGGCTAGCGGGATCAATGAGCAGTTCTTC
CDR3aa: CAWSVASGINEQFF

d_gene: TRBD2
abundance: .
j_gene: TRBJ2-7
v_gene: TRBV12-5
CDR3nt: TGTGCTACCGCAAGGGAGGGAGTGAGTCCCGAGCAGTACTTC
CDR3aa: CATAREGVSPEQYF

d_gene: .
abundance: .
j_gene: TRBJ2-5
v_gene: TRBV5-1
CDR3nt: TGCGCCAGCAGCTCTTACTACCAAGAGACCCAGTACTTC
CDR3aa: CASSSYYQETQYF

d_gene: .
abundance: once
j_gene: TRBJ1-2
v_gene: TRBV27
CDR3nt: TGTGCCAGCAGTCGGACCGGGGAGGATGGCTACACCTTC
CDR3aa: CASSRTGEDGYTF

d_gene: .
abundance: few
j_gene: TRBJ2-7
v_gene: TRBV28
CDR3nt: TGTGCCAGCAGTCCGCGCGTGAGCTCCTACGAGCAGTACTTC
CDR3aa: CASSPRVSSYEQYF

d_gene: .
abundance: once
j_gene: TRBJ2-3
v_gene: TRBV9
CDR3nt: TGTGCCAGCAGCGAGAGCCCCCCCGATACGCAGTATTTT
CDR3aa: CASSESPPDTQYF

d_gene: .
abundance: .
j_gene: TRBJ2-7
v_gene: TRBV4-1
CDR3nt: TGCGCCAGCAGCCAAGAGCGACGTCGGGGCTACGAGCAGTACTTC
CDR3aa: CASSQERRRGYEQYF

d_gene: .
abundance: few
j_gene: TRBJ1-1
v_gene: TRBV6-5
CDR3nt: TGTGCCAGCACCCCTCCAGGGCTCCCCGAAGCTTTCTTT
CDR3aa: CASTPPGLPEAFF

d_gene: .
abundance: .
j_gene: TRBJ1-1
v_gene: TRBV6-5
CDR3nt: TGTGCCAGCAGTCTCGGGGGTGGGAAGGATGAAGCTTTCTTT
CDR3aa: CASSLGGGKDEAFF

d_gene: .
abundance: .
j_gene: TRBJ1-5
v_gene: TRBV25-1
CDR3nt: TGTGCCAGCAGTGAATATTCTCTAGGTCAGCCCCAGCATTTT
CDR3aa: CASSEYSLGQPQHF

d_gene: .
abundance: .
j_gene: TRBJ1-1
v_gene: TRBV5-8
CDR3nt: TGTGCCAGCAGCTTGGGGTACGGCCCCGGGACTGAAGCTTTCTTT
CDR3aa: CASSLGYGPGTEAFF

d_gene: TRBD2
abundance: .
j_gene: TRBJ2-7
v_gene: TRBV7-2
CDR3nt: TGTGCCAGCAGCTTGGCGACTAGCGGGATACCCTACGAGCAGTACTTC
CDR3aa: CASSLATSGIPYEQYF

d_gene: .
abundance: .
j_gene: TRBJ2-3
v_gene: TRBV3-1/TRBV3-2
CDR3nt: TGTGCCAGCAGCCACCTTGGCACAGATACGCAGTATTTT
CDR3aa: CASSHLGTDTQYF

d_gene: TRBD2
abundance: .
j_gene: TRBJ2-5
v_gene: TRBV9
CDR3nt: TGTGCCAGCAGCGTAGGGAGCGGGGGGGAGACCCAGTACTTC
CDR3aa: CASSVGSGGETQYF

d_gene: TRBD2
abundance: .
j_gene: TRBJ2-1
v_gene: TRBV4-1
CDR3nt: TGCGCCAGCAGCCTCGGTAGCGGGAGGTTGGAGAATGAGCAGTTCTTC
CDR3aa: CASSLGSGRLENEQFF

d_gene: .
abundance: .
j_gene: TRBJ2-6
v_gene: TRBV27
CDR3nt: TGTGCCAGCAGTTTCGGACAGTTTGGGGCCAACGTCCTGACTTTC
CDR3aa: CASSFGQFGANVLTF

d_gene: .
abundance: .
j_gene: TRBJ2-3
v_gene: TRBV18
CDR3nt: TGTGCCAGCTCACCACTGTCTTATACAGATACGCAGTATTTT
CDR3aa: CASSPLSYTDTQYF

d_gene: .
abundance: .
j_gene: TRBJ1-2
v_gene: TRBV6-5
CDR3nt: TGTGCCAGCAGCCTCGGGGGAAGTGGCTACACCTTC
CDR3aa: CASSLGGSGYTF

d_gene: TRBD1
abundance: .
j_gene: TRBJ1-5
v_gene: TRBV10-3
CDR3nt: TGTGCCATCAGAGAGGACAGGGATAAGGATCAGCCCCAGCATTTT
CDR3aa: CAIREDRDKDQPQHF

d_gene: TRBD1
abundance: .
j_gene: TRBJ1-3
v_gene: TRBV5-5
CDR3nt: TGTGCCAGCAGCTTGGGAGGGACAGGGAGCGGAAACACCATATATTTT
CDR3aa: CASSLGGTGSGNTIYF

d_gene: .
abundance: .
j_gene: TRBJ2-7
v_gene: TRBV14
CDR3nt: TGTGCCAGCAGACCGAAGGGAGACTACGAGCAGTACTTC
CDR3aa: CASRPKGDYEQYF

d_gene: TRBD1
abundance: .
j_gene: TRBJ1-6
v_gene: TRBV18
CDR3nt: TGTGCCAGCTCACCGGACAGGTCTAATTCACCCCTCCACTTT
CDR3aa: CASSPDRSNSPLHF

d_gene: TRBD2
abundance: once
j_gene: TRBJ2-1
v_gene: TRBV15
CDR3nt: TGTGCCACCAGCAGGAAGGTAGTAGCGGGAGGTTACTACAATGAGCAGTTCTTC
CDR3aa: CATSRKVVAGGYYNEQFF

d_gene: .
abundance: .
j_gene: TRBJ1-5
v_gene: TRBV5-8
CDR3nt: TGTGCCAGCAGCTTGGTAGTCGGCGTAGGGGATCAGCCCCAGCATTTT
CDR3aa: CASSLVVGVGDQPQHF

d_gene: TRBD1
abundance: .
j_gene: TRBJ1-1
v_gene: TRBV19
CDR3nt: TGTGCCAGTAGTATATCTGGGACAGGGGTAATTGAAGCTTTCTTT
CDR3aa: CASSISGTGVIEAFF

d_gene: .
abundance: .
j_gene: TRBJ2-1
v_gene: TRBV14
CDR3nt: TGTGCCAGCAGCCAAGATCAGGGGGGCTCCTACAATGAGCAGTTCTTC
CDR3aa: CASSQDQGGSYNEQFF

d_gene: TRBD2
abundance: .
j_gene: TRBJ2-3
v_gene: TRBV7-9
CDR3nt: TGTGCCAGCAGCACACGGGAGGTCTCGCGGGAATATTTT
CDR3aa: CASSTREVSREYF

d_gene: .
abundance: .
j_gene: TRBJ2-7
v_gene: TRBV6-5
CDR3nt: TGTGCCAGCTCAACAGGGCCCCCCTACGAGCAGTACTTC
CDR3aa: CASSTGPPYEQYF

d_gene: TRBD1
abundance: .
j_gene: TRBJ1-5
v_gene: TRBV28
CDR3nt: TGTGCCAGCAGGACTACCGGGACAGGCCTGAGTCAGCCCCAGCATTTT
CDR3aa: CASRTTGTGLSQPQHF

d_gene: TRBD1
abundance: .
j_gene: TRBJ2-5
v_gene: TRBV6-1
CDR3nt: TGTGCCAGCAGTGCGGGACAGGGAGGAGTCCAAGAGACCCAGTACTTC
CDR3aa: CASSAGQGGVQETQYF

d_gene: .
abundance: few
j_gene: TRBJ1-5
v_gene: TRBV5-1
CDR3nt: TGCGCCAGCAGCTTGGATGGACAGACCAATCAGCCCCAGCATTTT
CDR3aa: CASSLDGQTNQPQHF

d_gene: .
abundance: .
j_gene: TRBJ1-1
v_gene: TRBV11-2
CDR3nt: TGTGCCAGCAGCTTAGATGGGAAGGGGCACACTGAAGCTTTCTTT
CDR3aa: CASSLDGKGHTEAFF

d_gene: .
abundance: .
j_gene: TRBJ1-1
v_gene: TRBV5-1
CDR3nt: TGCGCCAGCAGCTTGATGGCGGGCACTGAAGCTTTCTTT
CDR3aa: CASSLMAGTEAFF

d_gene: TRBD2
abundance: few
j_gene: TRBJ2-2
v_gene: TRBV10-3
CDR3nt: TGTGCCACACGTCCCGGGACTAGGAGCGGCACCGGGGAGCTGTTTTTT
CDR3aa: CATRPGTRSGTGELFF